This entry features one T cell receptor beta chain sequence. This entry belongs to a study of blood T cell repertoires in COVID-19. Study as a whole: Specimens from acute and convalescent COVID-19 originated in the United States, Italy and Spain.

In the original processing: Using reference gene primer amplification, nucleated cell counts were estimated. Libraries were prepared by immunoSEQ multiplex PCR; TCRdb keeps only in-frame clonotypes and omits some of them. V and J calls plus clone size are reproduced from that table; the DNA served to infer D and trimming. There are some 240,000 clones in the sample; over 75% occur only once, and about a tenth lies in the top ten. The germline CDR1 and CDR2 sequences are SGHRS and YFSETQ. V lost 1 base, J lost 5 bases, and 3 bases stayed unmatched. The CDR3 is 15 residues long. Seattle patient enrollment occurred during active infection, with longitudinal follow-up thereafter.

The TCR was taken from a woman in her seventies with COVID-19, enrolled during active disease. The sequencing input was peripheral blood. V usage is TRBV5-1 and J usage is TRBJ2-1; 10 bases are a match to TRBD2. The CDR3 reads CASSLTSGNHNEQFF. The CDR3 DNA reads as TGCGCCAGCAGCTTGACTAGCGGGAACCACAATGAGCAGTTCTTC.